The rows below give T cell receptor beta chains drawn from one sample of a study of shared clonotypes between healthy human individuals. Repertoires were generated with immunoSEQ multiplex PCR, while TCRdb's copy carries only in-frame clones and drops some. The sample consists of under 650,000 clones, 90% to 97% of them appearing once. Sequenced sample: naive CD4+ T cells sorted from blood. The receptors stem from a woman aged 25 to 39 in good health. Both conserved end residues are part of each CDR3.

v_gene	j_gene	CDR3aa
TRBV18	TRBJ2-5	CASSAFQETQYF
TRBV6-6	TRBJ2-3	CASTPEPLGRTDTQYF
TRBV5-1	TRBJ1-2	CASSLALGGDGYTF
TRBV28	TRBJ1-1	CASSPPGRMNTEAFF
TRBV19	TRBJ1-1	CASSIARTRKATEAFF
TRBV20-1	TRBJ2-7	CSAMRVDEQYF
TRBV4-2	TRBJ1-1	CASSQATPGNTEAFF
TRBV6-5	TRBJ2-7	CASREDRVAYEQYF
TRBV5-4	TRBJ2-7	CASSLASFGDYEQYF
TRBV5-1	TRBJ2-5	CASSSTGGEETQYF
TRBV11-2	TRBJ1-2	CASSLGTLPYGYTF
TRBV20-1	TRBJ1-1	CSASTGTSTFF
TRBV28	TRBJ1-1	CASQGNTEAFF
TRBV5-8	TRBJ2-3	CASSLLWQGFTTDTQYF
TRBV13	TRBJ2-7	CASSPGRGTGYEQYF